This TCR beta chain was sequenced during a study of T cells in Graves' hyperthyroidism and ophthalmopathy. In its sample, this clonotype was seen a few times. The CDR3 totals 14 residues. With 5 bases clipped from V and 2 bases from J, the junction kept 4 bases outside the gene matches. Regions amplified from RNA transcripts were the TCR beta CDR3 regions. First-round RT-PCR targeting the TCR CDR3 was performed with the HTBI primer set. TCRdb called the multiplex PCR reads again in MiXCR, with one record for every CDR3 protein. Among hundreds of thousands of distinct CDR3 sequences, roughly 46% were seen once, and the ten largest hold approximately 7.2%.

This chain links TRBV12-3 or TRBV12-4 with TRBJ2-7, with 9 bases matching TRBD2. Sequenced sample: peripheral blood or thyroid tissue (not recorded which). This TCR came from an adult man with Graves' disease, either hyperthyroidism or ophthalmopathy (not recorded which). The DNA for the CDR3 is TGTGCCAGCAGTCCAAGCGGGAGGACCTACGAGCAGTACTTC. Residues: CASSPSGRTYEQYF.